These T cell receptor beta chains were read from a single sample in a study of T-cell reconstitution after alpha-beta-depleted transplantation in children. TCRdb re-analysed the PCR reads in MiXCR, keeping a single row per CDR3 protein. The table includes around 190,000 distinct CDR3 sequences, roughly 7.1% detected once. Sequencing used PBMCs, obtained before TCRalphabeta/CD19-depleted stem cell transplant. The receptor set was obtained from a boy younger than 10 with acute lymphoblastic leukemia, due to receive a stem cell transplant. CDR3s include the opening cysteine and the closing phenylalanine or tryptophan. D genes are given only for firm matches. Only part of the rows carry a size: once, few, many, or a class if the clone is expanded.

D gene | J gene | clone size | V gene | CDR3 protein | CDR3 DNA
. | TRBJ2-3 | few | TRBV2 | CARNSVFGGSTDTQYF | TGTGCCAGAAATTCTGTTTTTGGGGGAAGCACAGATACGCAGTATTTT
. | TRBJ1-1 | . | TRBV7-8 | CASSLARDSTNTEAFF | TGTGCCAGCAGCTTAGCCCGGGACTCAACGAACACTGAAGCTTTCTTT
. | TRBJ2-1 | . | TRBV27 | CASSFGLGNYNEQFF | TGTGCCAGCAGTTTTGGCCTTGGCAACTACAATGAGCAGTTCTTC
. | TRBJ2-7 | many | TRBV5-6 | CASIGQTYEQYF | TGTGCCAGCATCGGGCAGACCTACGAGCAGTACTTC
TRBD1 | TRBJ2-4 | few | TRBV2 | CASTPGQIKNIQYF | TGTGCCAGCACCCCGGGACAGATTAAAAACATTCAGTACTTC
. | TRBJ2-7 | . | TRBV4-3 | CASSQDRRDEQYF | TGCGCCAGCAGCCAAGATCGTAGGGACGAGCAGTACTTC
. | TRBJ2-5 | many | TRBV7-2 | CASSRQNNQETQYF | TGTGCCAGCAGCCGACAGAACAACCAAGAGACCCAGTACTTC
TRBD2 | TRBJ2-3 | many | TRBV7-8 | CASSYRTSGIGDTQYF | TGTGCCAGCAGTTATCGGACTAGCGGGATTGGAGATACGCAGTATTTT
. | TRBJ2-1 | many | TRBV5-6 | CASSFPFAGDNEQFF | TGTGCCAGCAGCTTCCCCTTCGCAGGAGACAATGAGCAGTTCTTC
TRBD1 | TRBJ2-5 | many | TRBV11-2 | CASSPAAGGTETQYF | TGTGCCAGCAGCCCCGCCGCAGGGGGAACAGAGACCCAGTACTTC
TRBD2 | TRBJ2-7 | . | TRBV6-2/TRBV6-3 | CASRPGSGVQYEQYF | TGTGCCAGCAGACCCGGGAGCGGGGTGCAGTACGAGCAGTACTTC
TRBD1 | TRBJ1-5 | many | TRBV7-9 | CASSPTGGAQPQHF | TGTGCCAGCAGCCCGACAGGGGGCGCTCAGCCCCAGCATTTT
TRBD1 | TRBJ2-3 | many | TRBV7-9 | CASSHGRQGRSDTQYF | TGTGCCAGCAGCCACGGACGACAGGGACGCTCAGATACGCAGTATTTT
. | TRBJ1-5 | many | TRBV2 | CASSADQPQHF | TGTGCCAGCAGTGCGGATCAGCCCCAGCATTTT
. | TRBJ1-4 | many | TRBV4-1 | CASSQERGTNEKLFF | TGCGCCAGCAGCCAAGAGAGGGGAACTAATGAAAAACTGTTTTTT
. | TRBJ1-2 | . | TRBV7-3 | CASSPKRDGNYGYTF | TGTGCCAGCAGCCCCAAGCGGGACGGTAACTATGGCTACACCTTC
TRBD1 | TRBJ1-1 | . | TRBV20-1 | CSARRSQGANTEAFF | TGCAGTGCTAGGAGATCACAGGGGGCGAACACTGAAGCTTTCTTT
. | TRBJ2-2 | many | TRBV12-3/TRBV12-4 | CASSLAQGTGELFF | TGTGCCAGCAGCCTGGCGCAGGGGACCGGGGAGCTGTTTTTT
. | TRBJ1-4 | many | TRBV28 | CASSFGTPNEKLFF | TGTGCCAGTTCTTTCGGGACACCTAATGAAAAACTGTTTTTT
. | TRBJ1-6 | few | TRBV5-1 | CASSLAVGGRNSPLHF | TGCGCCAGCAGCTTGGCGGTAGGAGGAAGGAACTCACCCCTCCACTTT
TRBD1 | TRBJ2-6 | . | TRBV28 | CASSPPGTGTAGANVLTF | TGTGCCAGCAGTCCCCCCGGGACAGGGACGGCTGGGGCCAACGTCCTGACTTTC
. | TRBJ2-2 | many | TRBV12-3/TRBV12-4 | CASSSSTSGTGELFF | TGTGCCAGCAGTTCCTCGACTAGTGGCACCGGGGAGCTGTTTTTT